The rows below give T cell receptor beta chains drawn from one sample of a study of siplizumab effects on memory and regulatory T cells. TCRdb's table, derived via immunoSEQ multiplex PCR, lists solely in-frame clones and lacks some. The sample contains 85,000 to 130,000 clones, around 94% of which appear only once. What was sequenced was Tregs sorted from blood. The receptors were sampled from a human donor in good health. Each CDR3 is given with its conserved first and last residue. The D gene is left open where the match is weak. Size tells how often a clone was seen (once, few, many) or the class of an expanded clone, and some rows leave it out.

v_gene,d_gene,abundance,j_gene,CDR3nt,CDR3aa
TRBV7-9,-,-,TRBJ2-7,TGTGCCAGCAGCTTCCCAAGAGGCGCGGTGGTCAGGGAAACCTACGAGCAGTACTTC,CASSFPRGAVVRETYEQYF
TRBV7-8,-,-,TRBJ2-7,TGTGCCAGCAGCTTGACGAACTACGAGCAGTACTTC,CASSLTNYEQYF
TRBV2,-,few,TRBJ1-3,TGTGCCAGCACCCAACAGGGAACTGGAAACACCATATATTTT,CASTQQGTGNTIYF
TRBV6-1,TRBD1,-,TRBJ2-1,TGTGCCATCTCCGGGACAGGCGCCAACATCCAGTTCTTC,CAISGTGANIQFF
TRBV10-3,-,-,TRBJ2-3,TGTGCCATCAGTGATGAGCGAAACACAGATACGCAGTATTTT,CAISDERNTDTQYF
TRBV7-8,-,-,TRBJ2-2,TGTGCCAGCAGCCAGACAGGATTTGGCACCGGGGAGCTGTTTTTT,CASSQTGFGTGELFF
TRBV11-2,-,once,TRBJ1-2,TGTGCCAGCAGCTTAAGGGCAACAAATGGGGATGGCTACACCTTC,CASSLRATNGDGYTF
TRBV11-2,-,few,TRBJ1-4,TGTGCCAGCAGCTTAGTCGCACAGGGTCGTAAAAAACTGTTTTTT,CASSLVAQGRKKLFF
TRBV5-1,-,-,TRBJ1-5,TGCGCCAGCAGCTCTGCACCGATTAGTTATAATCAGCCCCAGCATTTT,CASSSAPISYNQPQHF
TRBV6-5,TRBD2,once,TRBJ2-3,TGTGCCAGCAGCGAACTAGCGGGAGGACCAGATACGCAGTATTTT,CASSELAGGPDTQYF
TRBV7-2,TRBD1,-,TRBJ1-1,TGTGCCAGCAGCTTAGCCCCGGGACAGGGAGTGATGAACACTGAAGCTTTCTTT,CASSLAPGQGVMNTEAFF
TRBV7-9,-,-,TRBJ2-1,TGTGCCAGCAGCTTTCCTGAGCAGTTCTTC,CASSFPEQFF
TRBV9,-,-,TRBJ1-2,TGTGCCAGCAGCGCGGGAAGGGGGGTCTATGGCTACACCTTC,CASSAGRGVYGYTF
TRBV6-5,-,-,TRBJ1-2,TGTGCCAGCAGATCTACCAGGCGTGGTGGCTACACCTTC,CASRSTRRGGYTF
TRBV29-1,-,-,TRBJ2-1,TGCAGCGCTCACCCACGTAGCTCCTACAATGAGCAGTTCTTC,CSAHPRSSYNEQFF
TRBV5-1,-,-,TRBJ2-7,TGCGCCAGCAGCTTGGGGACAGTCTACGAGCAGTACTTC,CASSLGTVYEQYF
TRBV28,-,-,TRBJ1-1,TGTGCCAGCAGTCCAGTTGGGCGGCCGAAAGCTGAAGCTTTCTTT,CASSPVGRPKAEAFF
TRBV19,-,-,TRBJ2-4,TGTGCCAGTAGTACGGACAGAGAGTTAGCCAAAAACATTCAGTACTTC,CASSTDRELAKNIQYF
TRBV5-3,TRBD2,-,TRBJ2-1,TGTGCCAGAAGCTCAAATAGCGGGAGCCCCTTTAATGACTACAATGAGCAGTTCTTC,CARSSNSGSPFNDYNEQFF
TRBV18,TRBD1,-,TRBJ1-1,TGTGCCAGCTCACCCCGGGAGGGGGCGCTGGACACTGAAGCTTTCTTT,CASSPREGALDTEAFF
TRBV28,-,-,TRBJ1-2,TGTGCCAGCAGTTTCTCAGGGGAATGGGCCGGGCCCTTAGGCTACACCTTC,CASSFSGEWAGPLGYTF
TRBV6-1,TRBD2,-,TRBJ2-7,TGTGCCAGCAGGCGAACTAGCGGGACCGCCTACGAGCAGTACTTC,CASRRTSGTAYEQYF
TRBV5-1,-,-,TRBJ1-5,TGCGCCAGCAGCTTTACAAGCAATCAGCCCCAGCATTTT,CASSFTSNQPQHF
TRBV11-1,TRBD2,once,TRBJ2-7,TGTGCCAGCAGCCCTACCGGGACTATTCCCTACGAGCAGTACTTC,CASSPTGTIPYEQYF
TRBV7-9,-,once,TRBJ2-7,TGTGCCAGCAGCTCAAGATACGAGCAGTACTTC,CASSSRYEQYF